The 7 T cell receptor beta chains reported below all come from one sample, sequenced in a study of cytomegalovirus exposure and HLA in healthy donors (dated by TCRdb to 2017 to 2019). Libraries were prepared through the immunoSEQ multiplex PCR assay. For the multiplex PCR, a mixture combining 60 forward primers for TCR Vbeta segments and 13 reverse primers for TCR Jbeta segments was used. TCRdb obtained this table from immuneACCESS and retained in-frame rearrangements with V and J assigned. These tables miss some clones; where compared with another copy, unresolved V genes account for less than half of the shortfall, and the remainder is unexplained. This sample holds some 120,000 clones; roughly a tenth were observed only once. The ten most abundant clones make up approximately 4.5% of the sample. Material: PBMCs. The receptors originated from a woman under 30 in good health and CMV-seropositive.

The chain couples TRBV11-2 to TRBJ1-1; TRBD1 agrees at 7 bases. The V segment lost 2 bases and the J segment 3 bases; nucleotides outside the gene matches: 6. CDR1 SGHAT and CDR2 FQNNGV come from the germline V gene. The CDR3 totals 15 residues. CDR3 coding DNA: TGTGCCAGCAGCTTAATCAGGGGGTGGGACACTGAAGCTTTCTTT. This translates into CASSLIRGWDTEAFF.

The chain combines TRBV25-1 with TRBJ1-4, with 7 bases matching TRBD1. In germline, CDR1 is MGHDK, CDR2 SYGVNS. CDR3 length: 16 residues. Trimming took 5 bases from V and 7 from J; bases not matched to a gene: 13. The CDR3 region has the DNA TGTGCCAGCAGTTCAACCATCAGGGGGTGGGGTGAAAAACTGTTTTTT. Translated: CASSSTIRGWGEKLFF.

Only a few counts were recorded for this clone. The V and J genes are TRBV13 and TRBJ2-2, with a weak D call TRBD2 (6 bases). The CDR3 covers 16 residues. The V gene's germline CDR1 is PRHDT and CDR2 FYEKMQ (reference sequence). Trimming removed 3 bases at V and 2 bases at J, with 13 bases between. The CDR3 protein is CASSLVTSPNTGELFF. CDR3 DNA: TGTGCCAGCAGCTTGGTCACTAGCCCTAACACCGGGGAGCTGTTTTTT.

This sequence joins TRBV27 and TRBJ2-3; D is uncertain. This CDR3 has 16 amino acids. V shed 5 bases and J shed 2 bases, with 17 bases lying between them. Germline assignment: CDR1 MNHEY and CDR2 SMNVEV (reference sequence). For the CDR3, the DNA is TGTGCCAGCAGTGCCCATTCGGGTTGGGTCACAGATACGCAGTATTTT. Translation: CASSAHSGWVTDTQYF.

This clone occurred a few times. CDR3 sequence (DNA): TGTGCCAGCAGCGGACAGGATCTAAACGAAAAACTGTTTTTT. Amino acids: CASSGQDLNEKLFF. V and J are TRBV9 and TRBJ1-4; tentatively, D is TRBD1 (6 bases). V lost 3 bases and J lost 8, with 14 bases in between. The CDR3 runs 14 residues. Germline V gene lookup returns CDR1 SGDLS and CDR2 YYNGEE.

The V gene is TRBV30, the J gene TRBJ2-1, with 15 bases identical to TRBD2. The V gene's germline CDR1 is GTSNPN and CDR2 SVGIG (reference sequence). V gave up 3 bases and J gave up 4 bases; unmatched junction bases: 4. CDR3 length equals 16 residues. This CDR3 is CAWRPGLAGGYNEQFF. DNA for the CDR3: TGTGCCTGGAGGCCGGGACTAGCGGGAGGATACAATGAGCAGTTCTTC.

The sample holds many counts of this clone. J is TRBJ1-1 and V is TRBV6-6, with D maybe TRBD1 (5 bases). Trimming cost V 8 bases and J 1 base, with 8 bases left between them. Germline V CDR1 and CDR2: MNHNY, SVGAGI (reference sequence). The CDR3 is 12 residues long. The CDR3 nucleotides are TGTGCCAGCTTCGGACAGAACACTGAAGCTTTCTTT. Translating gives CASFGQNTEAFF.